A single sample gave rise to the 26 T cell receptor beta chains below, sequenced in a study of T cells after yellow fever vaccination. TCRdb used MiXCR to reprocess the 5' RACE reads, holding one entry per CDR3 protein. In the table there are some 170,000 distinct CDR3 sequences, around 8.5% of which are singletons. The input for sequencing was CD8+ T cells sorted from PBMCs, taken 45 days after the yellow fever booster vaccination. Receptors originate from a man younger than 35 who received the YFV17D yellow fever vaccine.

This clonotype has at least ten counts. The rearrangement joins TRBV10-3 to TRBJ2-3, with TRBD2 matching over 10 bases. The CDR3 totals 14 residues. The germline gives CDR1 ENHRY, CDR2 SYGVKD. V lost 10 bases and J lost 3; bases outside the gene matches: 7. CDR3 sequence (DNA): TGTGCCAGCTGCCCTAGCGGGGGAACAGATACGCAGTATTTT. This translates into CASCPSGGTDTQYF.

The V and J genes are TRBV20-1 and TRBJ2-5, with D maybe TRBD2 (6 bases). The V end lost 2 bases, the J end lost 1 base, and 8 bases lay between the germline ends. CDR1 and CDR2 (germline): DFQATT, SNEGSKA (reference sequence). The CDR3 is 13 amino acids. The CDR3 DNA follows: TGCAGTGCTAGACAGGGAGGCCAAGAGACCCAGTACTTC. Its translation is CSARQGGQETQYF.

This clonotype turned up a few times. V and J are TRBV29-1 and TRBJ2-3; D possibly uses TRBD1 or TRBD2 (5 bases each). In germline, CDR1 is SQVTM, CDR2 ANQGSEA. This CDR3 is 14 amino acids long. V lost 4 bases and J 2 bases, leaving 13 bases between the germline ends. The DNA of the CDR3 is TGCAGCGTTGGGAGGCAGGGCCTCACAGATACGCAGTATTTT. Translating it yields CSVGRQGLTDTQYF.

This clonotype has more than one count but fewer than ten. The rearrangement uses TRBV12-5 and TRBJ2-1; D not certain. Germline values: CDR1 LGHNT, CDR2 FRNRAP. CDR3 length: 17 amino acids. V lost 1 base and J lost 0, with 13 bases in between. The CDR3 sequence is CASGLGPVSDSYNEQFF. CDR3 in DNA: TGTGCTAGTGGTTTGGGCCCGGTGTCAGACTCCTACAATGAGCAGTTCTTC.

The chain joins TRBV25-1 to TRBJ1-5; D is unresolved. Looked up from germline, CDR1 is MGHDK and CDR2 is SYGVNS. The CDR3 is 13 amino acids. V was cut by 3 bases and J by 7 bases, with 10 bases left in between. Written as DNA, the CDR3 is TGTGCCAGCAGTGAGGCCGACGGGCAGCCCCAGCATTTT. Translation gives CASSEADGQPQHF.

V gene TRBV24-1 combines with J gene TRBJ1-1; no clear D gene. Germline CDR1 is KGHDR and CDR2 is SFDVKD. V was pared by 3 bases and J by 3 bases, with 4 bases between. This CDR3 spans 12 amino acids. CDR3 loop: CATSDAYTEAFF. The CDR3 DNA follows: TGTGCCACCAGTGATGCGTACACTGAAGCTTTCTTT.

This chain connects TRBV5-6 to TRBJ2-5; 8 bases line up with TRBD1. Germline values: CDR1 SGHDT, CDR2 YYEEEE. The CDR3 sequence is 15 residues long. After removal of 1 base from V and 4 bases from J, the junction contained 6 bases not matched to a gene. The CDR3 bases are TGTGCCAGCAGCTTGCAGGGGGCAGGGTCAGAGACCCAGTACTTC. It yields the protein CASSLQGAGSETQYF. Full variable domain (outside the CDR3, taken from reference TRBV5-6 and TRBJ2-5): DAGVTQSPTHLIKTRGQQVTLRCSPKSGHDTVSWYQQALGQGPQFIFQYYEEEERQRGNFPDRFSGHQFPNYSSELNVNALLLGDSALYLCASSLQGAGSETQYFGPGTRLLVL.

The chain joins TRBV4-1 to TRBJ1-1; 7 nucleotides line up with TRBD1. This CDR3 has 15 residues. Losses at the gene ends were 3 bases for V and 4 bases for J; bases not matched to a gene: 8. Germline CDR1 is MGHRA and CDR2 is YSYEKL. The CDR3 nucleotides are TGCGCCAGCAGCCACCCGGACAGGCTGAGCACTGAAGCTTTCTTT. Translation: CASSHPDRLSTEAFF.

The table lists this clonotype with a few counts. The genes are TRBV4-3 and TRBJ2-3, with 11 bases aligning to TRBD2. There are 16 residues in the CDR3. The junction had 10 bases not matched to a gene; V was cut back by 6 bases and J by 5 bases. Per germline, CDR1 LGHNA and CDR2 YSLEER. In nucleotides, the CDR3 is TGCGCCAGCAGGACCCGACTAGCGGGGAGCGAAGATACGCAGTATTTT. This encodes CASRTRLAGSEDTQYF.

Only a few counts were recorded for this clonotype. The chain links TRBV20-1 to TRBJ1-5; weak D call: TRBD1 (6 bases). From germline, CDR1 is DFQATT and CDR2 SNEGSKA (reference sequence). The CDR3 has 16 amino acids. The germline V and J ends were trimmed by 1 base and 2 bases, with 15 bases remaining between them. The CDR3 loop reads CSARAVGGLRNQPQHF. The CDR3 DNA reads TGCAGTGCTAGAGCCGTTGGGGGGCTCCGCAATCAGCCCCAGCATTTT.

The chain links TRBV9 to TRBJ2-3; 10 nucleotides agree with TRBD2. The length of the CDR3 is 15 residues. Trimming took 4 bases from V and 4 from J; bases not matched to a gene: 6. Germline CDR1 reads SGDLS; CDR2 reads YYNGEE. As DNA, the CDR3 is TGTGCCAGCAGCCACGGGACTAGCGACTCAGATACGCAGTATTTT. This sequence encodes CASSHGTSDSDTQYF.

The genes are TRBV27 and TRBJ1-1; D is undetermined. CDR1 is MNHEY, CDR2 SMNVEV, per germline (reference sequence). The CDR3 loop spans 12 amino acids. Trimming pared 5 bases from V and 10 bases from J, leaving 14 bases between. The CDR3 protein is CASSPPRGRAFF. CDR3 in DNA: TGTGCCAGCAGTCCCCCCCGAGGCAGAGCTTTCTTT.

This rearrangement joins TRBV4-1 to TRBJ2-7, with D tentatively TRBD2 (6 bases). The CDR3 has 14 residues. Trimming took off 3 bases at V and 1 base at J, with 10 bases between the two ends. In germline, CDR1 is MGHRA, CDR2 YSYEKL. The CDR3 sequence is CASSHYAGSYEQYV. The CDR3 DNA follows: TGCGCCAGCAGCCATTATGCGGGGTCCTACGAGCAGTACGTC.

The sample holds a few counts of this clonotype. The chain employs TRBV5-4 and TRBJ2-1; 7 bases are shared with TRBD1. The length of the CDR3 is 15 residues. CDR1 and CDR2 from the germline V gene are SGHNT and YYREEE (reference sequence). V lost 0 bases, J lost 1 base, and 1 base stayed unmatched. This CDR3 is CASSLGQGSYNEQFF. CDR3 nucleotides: TGTGCCAGCAGCTTGGGACAGGGTTCCTACAATGAGCAGTTCTTC.

As DNA, the CDR3 is TGTGCCAGCAGCCCAGCGGGCGGAACGCACGAGCAGTACTTC. Encoded protein: CASSPAGGTHEQYF. This sequence joins TRBV7-2 and TRBJ2-7; possible D gene TRBD2, 6 bases. Looked up from germline, CDR1 is SGHTA and CDR2 is FQGNSA. V was pared by 5 bases and J by 5 bases, with 16 bases between. The CDR3 contains 14 residues.

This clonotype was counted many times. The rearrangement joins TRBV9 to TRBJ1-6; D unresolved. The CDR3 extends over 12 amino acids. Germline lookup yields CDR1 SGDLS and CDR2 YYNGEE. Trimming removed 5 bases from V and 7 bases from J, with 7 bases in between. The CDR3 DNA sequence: TGTGCCAGCAGAACCGGAAATTCACCCCTCCACTTT. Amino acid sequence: CASRTGNSPLHF.

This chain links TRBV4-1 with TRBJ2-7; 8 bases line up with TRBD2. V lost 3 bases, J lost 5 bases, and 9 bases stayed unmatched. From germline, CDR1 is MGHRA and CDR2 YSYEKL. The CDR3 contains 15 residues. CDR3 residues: CASSHSPGTSDEQYF. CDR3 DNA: TGCGCCAGCAGCCACTCCCCCGGGACTAGTGACGAGCAGTACTTC.

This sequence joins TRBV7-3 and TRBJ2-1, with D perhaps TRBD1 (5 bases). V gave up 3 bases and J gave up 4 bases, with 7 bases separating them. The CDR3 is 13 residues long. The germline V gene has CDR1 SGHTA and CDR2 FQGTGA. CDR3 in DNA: TGTGCCAGCAGCTTGCAGGGATACAATGAGCAGTTCTTC. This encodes CASSLQGYNEQFF.

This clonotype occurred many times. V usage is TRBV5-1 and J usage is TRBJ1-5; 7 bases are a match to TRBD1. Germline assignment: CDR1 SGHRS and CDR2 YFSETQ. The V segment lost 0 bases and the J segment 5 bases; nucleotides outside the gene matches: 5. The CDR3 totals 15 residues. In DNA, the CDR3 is TGCGCCAGCAGCTTGGTATCAGGGGGGCATCAGCCCCAGCATTTT. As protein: CASSLVSGGHQPQHF.

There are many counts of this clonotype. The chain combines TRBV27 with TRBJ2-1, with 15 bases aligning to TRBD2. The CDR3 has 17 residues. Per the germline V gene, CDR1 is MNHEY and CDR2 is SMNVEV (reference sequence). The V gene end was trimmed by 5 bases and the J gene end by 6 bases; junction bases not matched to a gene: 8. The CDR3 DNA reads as TGTGCCAGCAGTCCACGGACTAGCGGGGGGGCGAGCAATGAGCAGTTCTTC. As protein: CASSPRTSGGASNEQFF.

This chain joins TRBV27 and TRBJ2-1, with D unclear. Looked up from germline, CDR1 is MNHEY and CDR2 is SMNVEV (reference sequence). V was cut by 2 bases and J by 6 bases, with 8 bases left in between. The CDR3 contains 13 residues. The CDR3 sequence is CASSLDISNEQFF. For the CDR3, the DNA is TGTGCCAGCAGTTTAGATATCAGCAATGAGCAGTTCTTC.

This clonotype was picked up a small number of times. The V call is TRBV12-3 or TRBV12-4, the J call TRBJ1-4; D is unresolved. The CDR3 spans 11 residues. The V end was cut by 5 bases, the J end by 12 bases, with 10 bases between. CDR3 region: CASSLGRELFF. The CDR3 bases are TGTGCCAGCAGTCTCGGGCGGGAACTGTTTTTT.

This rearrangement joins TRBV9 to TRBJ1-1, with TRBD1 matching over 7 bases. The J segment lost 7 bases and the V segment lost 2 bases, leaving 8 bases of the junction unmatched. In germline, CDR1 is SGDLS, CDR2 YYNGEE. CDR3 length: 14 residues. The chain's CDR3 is CASSVGVGGGEAFF. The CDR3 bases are TGTGCCAGCAGCGTGGGAGTAGGGGGCGGTGAAGCTTTCTTT.

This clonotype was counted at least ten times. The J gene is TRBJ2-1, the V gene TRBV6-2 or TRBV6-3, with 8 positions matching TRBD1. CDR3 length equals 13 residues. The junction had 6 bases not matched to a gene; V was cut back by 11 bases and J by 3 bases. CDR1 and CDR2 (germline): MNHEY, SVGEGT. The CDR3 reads CAVQGVGYNEQFF. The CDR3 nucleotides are TGTGCCGTACAGGGGGTTGGCTACAATGAGCAGTTCTTC.

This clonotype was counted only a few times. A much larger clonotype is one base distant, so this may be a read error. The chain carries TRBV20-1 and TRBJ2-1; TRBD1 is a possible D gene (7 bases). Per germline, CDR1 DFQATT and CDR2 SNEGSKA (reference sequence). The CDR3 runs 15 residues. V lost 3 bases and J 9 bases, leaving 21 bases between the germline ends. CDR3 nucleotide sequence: TGCAGTGCTAGTCTGGCTAGCAGGGGGGCCGCTGAGCAGTTCTTC. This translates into CSASLASRGAAEQFF.

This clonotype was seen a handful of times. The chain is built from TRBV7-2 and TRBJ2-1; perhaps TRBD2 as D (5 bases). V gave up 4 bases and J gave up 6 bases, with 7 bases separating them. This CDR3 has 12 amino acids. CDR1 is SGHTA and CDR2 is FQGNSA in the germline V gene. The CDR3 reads CASSWTGNEQFF. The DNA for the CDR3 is TGTGCCAGCAGCTGGACTGGCAATGAGCAGTTCTTC.